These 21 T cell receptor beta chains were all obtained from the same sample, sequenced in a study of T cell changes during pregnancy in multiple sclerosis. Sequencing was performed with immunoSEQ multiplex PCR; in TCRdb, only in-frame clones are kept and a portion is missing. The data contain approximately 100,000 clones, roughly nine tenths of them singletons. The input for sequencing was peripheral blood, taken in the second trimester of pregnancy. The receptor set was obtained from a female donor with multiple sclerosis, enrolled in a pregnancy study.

CDR3 sequence (DNA): TGTGCCAGTAGTATTCCGGGACAACTGAACACTGAAGCTTTCTTT. Residues: CASSIPGQLNTEAFF. This chain joins TRBV19 and TRBJ1-1, with D perhaps matching TRBD1 (6 bases). Trimming removed 3 bases at V and 0 bases at J, with 11 bases between. Germline CDR1 and CDR2: LNHDA and SQIVND (reference sequence). This CDR3 is 15 amino acids long.

The CDR3 sequence: CASSLSGSYNEQFF. The DNA for the CDR3 is TGTGCCAGCAGCTTAAGCGGATCCTACAATGAGCAGTTCTTC. The chain employs TRBV13 and TRBJ2-1; D may be TRBD2 (5 bases). This CDR3 region has 14 residues. CDR1 PRHDT and CDR2 FYEKMQ come from the germline V gene (reference sequence). Trimming shortened V by 2 bases and J by 1 base, and 6 bases separated the two germline ends.

The CDR3 DNA reads as TGTGCCAGCACACCCTTCACAGGGAATGCATACAATGAGCAGTTCTTC. This gives the protein CASTPFTGNAYNEQFF. This rearrangement joins TRBV9 to TRBJ2-1; tentatively, D is TRBD1 (6 bases). Per the germline V gene, CDR1 is SGDLS and CDR2 is YYNGEE. CDR3 size: 16 residues. V was pared by 6 bases and J by 4 bases, with 20 bases between.

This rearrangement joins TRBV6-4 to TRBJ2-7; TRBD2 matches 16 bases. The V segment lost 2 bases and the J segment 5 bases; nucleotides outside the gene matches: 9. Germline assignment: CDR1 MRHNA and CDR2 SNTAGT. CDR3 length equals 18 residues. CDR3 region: CASSDRGTSGRAGDEQYF. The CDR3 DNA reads TGTGCCAGCAGTGACCGAGGGACTAGCGGGAGGGCCGGAGACGAGCAGTACTTC.

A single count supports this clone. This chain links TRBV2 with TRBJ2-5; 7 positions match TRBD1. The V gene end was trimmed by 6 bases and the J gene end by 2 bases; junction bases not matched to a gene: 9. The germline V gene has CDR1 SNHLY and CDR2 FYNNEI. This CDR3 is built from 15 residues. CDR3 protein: CASRPRTGWQETQYF. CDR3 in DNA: TGTGCCAGCAGGCCCAGGACAGGCTGGCAAGAGACCCAGTACTTC.

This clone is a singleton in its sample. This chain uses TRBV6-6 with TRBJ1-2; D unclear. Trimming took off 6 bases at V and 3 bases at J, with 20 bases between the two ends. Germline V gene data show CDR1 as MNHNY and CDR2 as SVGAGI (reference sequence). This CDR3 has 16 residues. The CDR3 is CASSRPPGREDYGYTF. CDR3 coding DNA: TGTGCCAGCAGCCGACCGCCGGGAAGAGAAGACTATGGCTACACCTTC.

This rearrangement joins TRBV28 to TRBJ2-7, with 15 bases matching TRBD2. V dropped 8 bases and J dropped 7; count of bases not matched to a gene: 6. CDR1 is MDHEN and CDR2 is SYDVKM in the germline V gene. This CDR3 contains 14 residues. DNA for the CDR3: TGTGCCAGCGGCGAGGGACTAGCGGGAGGAGAGCAGTACTTC. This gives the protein CASGEGLAGGEQYF.

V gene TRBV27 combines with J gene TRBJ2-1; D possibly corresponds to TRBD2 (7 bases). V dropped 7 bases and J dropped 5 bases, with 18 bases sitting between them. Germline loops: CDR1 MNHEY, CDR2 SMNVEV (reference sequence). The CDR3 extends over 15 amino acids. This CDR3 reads CASIPWGGAHNEQFF. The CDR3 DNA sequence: TGTGCCAGCATCCCTTGGGGGGGCGCCCACAATGAGCAGTTCTTC.

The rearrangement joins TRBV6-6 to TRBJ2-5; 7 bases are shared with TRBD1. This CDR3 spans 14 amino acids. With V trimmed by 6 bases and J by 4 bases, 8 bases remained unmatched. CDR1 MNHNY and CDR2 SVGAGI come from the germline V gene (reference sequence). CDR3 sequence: CASSPQRDRETQYF. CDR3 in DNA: TGTGCCAGCAGCCCCCAACGGGACAGAGAGACCCAGTACTTC.

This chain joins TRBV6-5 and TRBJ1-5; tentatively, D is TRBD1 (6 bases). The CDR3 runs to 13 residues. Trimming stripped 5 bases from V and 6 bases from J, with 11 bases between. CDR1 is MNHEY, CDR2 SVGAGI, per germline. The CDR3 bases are TGTGCCAGCAGTACAGGGAGAGGTCAGCCCCAGCATTTT. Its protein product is CASSTGRGQPQHF.

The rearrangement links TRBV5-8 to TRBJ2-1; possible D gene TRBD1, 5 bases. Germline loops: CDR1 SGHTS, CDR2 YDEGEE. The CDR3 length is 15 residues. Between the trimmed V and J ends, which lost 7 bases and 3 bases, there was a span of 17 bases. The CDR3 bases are TGTGCCAGCGTCCGGAAGGGGTTTCTCTACAATGAGCAGTTCTTC. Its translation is CASVRKGFLYNEQFF. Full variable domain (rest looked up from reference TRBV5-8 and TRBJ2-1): EAGVTQSPTHLIKTRGQQATLRCSPISGHTSVYWYQQALGLGLQFLLWYDEGEERNRGNFPPRFSGRQFPNYSSELNVNALELEDSALYLCASVRKGFLYNEQFFGPGTRLTVL.

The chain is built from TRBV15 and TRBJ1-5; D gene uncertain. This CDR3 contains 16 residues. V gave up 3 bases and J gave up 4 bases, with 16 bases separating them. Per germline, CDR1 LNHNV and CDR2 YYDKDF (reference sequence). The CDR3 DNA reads TGTGCCACCAGCAGCTCCGGAGGGATGAGAAATCAGCCCCAGCATTTT. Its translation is CATSSSGGMRNQPQHF. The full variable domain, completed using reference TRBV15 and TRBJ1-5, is DAMVIQNPRYQVTQFGKPVTLSCSQTLNHNVMYWYQQKSSQAPKLLFHYYDKDFNNEADTPDNFQSRRPNTSFCFLDIRSPGLGDTAMYLCATSSSGGMRNQPQHFGDGTRLSIL.

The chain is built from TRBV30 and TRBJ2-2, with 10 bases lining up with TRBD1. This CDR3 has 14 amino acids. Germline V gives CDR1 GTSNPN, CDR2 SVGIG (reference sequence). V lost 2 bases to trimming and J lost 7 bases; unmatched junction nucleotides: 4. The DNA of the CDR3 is TGTGCCTGGAGTCGACAGGGGGCAAACGGGGAGCTGTTTTTT. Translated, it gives CAWSRQGANGELFF.

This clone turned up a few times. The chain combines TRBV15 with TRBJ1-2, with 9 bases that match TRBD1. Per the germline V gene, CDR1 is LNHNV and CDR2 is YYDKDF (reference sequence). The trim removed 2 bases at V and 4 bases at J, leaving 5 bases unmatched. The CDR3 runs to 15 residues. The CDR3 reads CATSRTGTGTYGYTF. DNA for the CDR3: TGTGCCACCAGCAGAACCGGGACAGGGACCTATGGCTACACCTTC. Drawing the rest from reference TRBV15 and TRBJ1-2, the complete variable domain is DAMVIQNPRYQVTQFGKPVTLSCSQTLNHNVMYWYQQKSSQAPKLLFHYYDKDFNNEADTPDNFQSRRPNTSFCFLDIRSPGLGDTAMYLCATSRTGTGTYGYTFGSGTRLTVV.

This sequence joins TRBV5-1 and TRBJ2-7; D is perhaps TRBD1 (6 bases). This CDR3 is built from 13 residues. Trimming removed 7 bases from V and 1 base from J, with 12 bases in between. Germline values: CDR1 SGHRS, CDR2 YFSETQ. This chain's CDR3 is CASRPTGSYEQYF. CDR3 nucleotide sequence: TGCGCCAGCCGACCGACAGGATCCTACGAGCAGTACTTC.

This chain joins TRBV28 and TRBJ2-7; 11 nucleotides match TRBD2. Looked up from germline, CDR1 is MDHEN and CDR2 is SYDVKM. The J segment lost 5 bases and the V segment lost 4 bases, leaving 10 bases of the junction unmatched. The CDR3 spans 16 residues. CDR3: CASSSISGTSGHEQYF. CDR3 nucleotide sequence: TGTGCCAGCAGTTCGATCTCCGGGACTAGCGGCCACGAGCAGTACTTC.

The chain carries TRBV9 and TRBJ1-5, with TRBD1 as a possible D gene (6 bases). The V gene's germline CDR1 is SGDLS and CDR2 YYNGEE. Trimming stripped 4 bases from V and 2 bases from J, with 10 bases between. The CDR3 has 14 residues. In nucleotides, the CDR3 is TGTGCCAGCAGCATTGCAGGGGGCAATCAGCCCCAGCATTTT. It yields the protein CASSIAGGNQPQHF.

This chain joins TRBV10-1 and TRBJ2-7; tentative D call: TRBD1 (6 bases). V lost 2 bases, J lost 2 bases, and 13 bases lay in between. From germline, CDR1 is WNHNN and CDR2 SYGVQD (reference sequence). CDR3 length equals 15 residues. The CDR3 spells CASSEEAAGAYEQYF. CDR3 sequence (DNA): TGCGCCAGCAGTGAGGAGGCGGCAGGGGCCTACGAGCAGTACTTC.

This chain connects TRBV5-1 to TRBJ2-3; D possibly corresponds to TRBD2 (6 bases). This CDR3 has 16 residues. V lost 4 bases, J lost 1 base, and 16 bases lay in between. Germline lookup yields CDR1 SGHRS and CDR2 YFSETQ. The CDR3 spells CASSPALAARTDTQYF. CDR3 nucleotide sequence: TGCGCCAGCAGCCCGGCCTTAGCGGCTCGCACAGATACGCAGTATTTT.

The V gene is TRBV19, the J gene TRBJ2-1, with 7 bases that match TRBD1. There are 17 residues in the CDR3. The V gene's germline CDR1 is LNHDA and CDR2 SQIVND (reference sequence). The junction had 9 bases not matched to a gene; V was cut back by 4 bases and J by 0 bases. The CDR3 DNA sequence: TGTGCCAGTAGTACCTCGAAGACAGGGAGCTCCTACAATGAGCAGTTCTTC. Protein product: CASSTSKTGSSYNEQFF.

This CDR3 is CASSPLTGSLDGELFF. In nucleotides, the CDR3 is TGTGCCAGCAGCCCCCTGACAGGGTCTCTTGACGGGGAGCTGTTTTTT. The rearrangement links TRBV5-6 to TRBJ2-2; 7 bases map to TRBD1. The junction had 13 bases not matched to a gene; V was cut back by 4 bases and J by 7 bases. Germline V gives CDR1 SGHDT, CDR2 YYEEEE. CDR3 length: 16 residues.